This TCR beta chain was captured in a study of control samples from healthy donors and cancer patients. The repertoire was sequenced with immunoSEQ multiplex PCR; TCRdb's copy has only in-frame clones and lacks some. The repertoire holds about 65,000 clones, with 90% as singletons. CDR3 length: 11 residues. Trimming left V 11 bases short and J 5 bases short, with 10 bases between. Germline CDR1 reads SNHLY; CDR2 reads FYNNEI. The chain recombines TRBV2 with TRBJ2-1; TRBD2 is a possible D gene (5 bases). The receptor's source is a woman in her fifties or sixties with colorectal cancer. The sample consisted of PBMCs. CDR3 DNA sequence: TGTGCCCGGGCACTAGACAATGAGCAGTTCTTC. Protein: CARALDNEQFF.